The sequence of this T cell receptor (beta chain) was determined in a study of blood T cell repertoires in COVID-19. Sequencing was performed with immunoSEQ multiplex PCR; in TCRdb, only in-frame clones are kept and a portion is missing. The table shows about 170,000 clones, with around four fifths occurring only once. The CDR3 is 17 residues long. The ends lost 0 bases at V and 6 bases at J; junction bases unmatched: 12. Germline-derived CDR1 and CDR2 are SGHAT and FQNNGV. The sequencing sample was made of peripheral blood. The source of this sequence is a woman between 65 and 79 years old who had recovered from COVID-19. The rearrangement uses TRBV11-2 and TRBJ1-1; 8 bases line up with TRBD1. CDR3 loop: CASSLDEGDRRRAEAFF. Written as DNA, the CDR3 is TGTGCCAGCAGCTTAGATGAGGGGGACAGGAGGAGGGCTGAAGCTTTCTTT.